This section outlines one T cell receptor beta chain sequence together with its context. What it binds is unknown. The donors formed part of the approximately 130-subject validation cohort, distinct from the approximately 670-subject first cohort. Germline V lookup: CDR1 SGHRS, CDR2 YFSETQ. The CDR3 is made up of 13 amino acids. V gave up 4 bases and J gave up 5 bases, with 12 bases separating them. The source of the sample is a study of cytomegalovirus exposure and HLA in healthy donors. Measured with immunoSEQ multiplex PCR; TCRdb has only the in-frame clones, and not every one. Of 99,000 or so clones listed, about 88% were seen once; the top ten hold approximately 4%. General observations from the study: In vitro confirmation showed a few CMV-associated chains to be CMV antigen specific. The majority of TCR sequences were rare, yet some public TCRs appeared in many donors.

The sequencing input was PBMCs. This chain links TRBV5-1 with TRBJ1-1; D not resolved. The sequence came from a woman younger than 30 in good health and CMV-seropositive. CDR3 sequence reads: CASSAGLGTEAFF. In DNA, the CDR3 is TGCGCCAGCAGCGCGGGGTTGGGAACTGAAGCTTTCTTT.